Following are 31 T cell receptor beta chains from one sample sequenced in a study of T-cell memory formation after mild COVID-19 (dated by TCRdb to about 2021). The library came from 5' RACE. The instrument was an Illumina NovaSeq 6000. The public sequencing data were trimmed at Q25 with fastp and processed into clonotypes with MiXCR by TCRdb, which kept only in-frame beta chains. Each entry merges the rows of one CDR3 protein and shows their most common DNA and genes. The sample data list about 320,000 distinct CDR3 sequences, and roughly an eighth of these were observed just once. The top ten clonotypes cover roughly a fifth of the sample. Sequenced: PBMCs or a T cell subset sorted from them (not recorded which). Receptors originate from a man in his late teens or twenties who had mild COVID-19 (a few samples of this study predate the infection). The sample titles of this study are shuffled in the database, so cell type and time point are left out; the donor was told from shared clones.

This clonotype was seen at least ten times. V and J are TRBV12-5 and TRBJ1-5; no definite D call. CDR3 length equals 13 residues. Germline V gene lookup returns CDR1 LGHNT and CDR2 FRNRAP. V dropped 5 bases and J dropped 6 bases, with 11 bases sitting between them. For the CDR3, the DNA is TGTGCTAGTGGTCCCTCCTCTGGTCAGCCCCAGCATTTT. Translating it yields CASGPSSGQPQHF. Full variable domain (outside the CDR3, taken from reference TRBV12-5 and TRBJ1-5): DARVTQTPRHKVTEMGQEVTMRCQPILGHNTVFWYRQTMMQGLELLAYFRNRAPLDDSGMPKDRFSAEMPDATLATLKIQPSEPRDSAVYFCASGPSSGQPQHFGDGTRLSIL.

CDR3 sequence reads: CASSPLSGPYEQYF. DNA of the CDR3: TGTGCCAGCAGTCCCCTTAGCGGCCCCTACGAGCAGTACTTC. The V call is TRBV12-3 or TRBV12-4, the J call TRBJ2-7; a possible D gene is TRBD2 (6 bases). The CDR3 totals 14 residues. V lost 5 bases, J lost 2 bases, and 13 bases lay in between.

This clonotype showed up just a few times. V gene TRBV6-4 combines with J gene TRBJ2-2; the D gene is possibly TRBD1 (6 bases). Per the germline V gene, CDR1 is MRHNA and CDR2 is SNTAGT. V was trimmed by 1 base and J by 6 bases, leaving 12 bases between them. CDR3 length equals 15 residues. The DNA of the CDR3 is TGTGCCAGCAGTGACTTTGGGGGCTTCGCCGGGGAGCTGTTTTTT. Amino acid sequence: CASSDFGGFAGELFF.

The chain is built from TRBV6-5 and TRBJ1-1; D is ambiguous. Germline assignment: CDR1 MNHEY and CDR2 SVGAGI. The ends were cut back, 2 bases at V and 7 bases at J, with 8 bases in the middle. The CDR3 spans 12 residues. CDR3 loop: CASSYPYGEAFF. The CDR3 DNA follows: TGTGCCAGCAGTTACCCCTACGGTGAAGCTTTCTTT.

The rearrangement links TRBV5-4 to TRBJ2-7; 11 bases fit TRBD2. The V gene's germline CDR1 is SGHNT and CDR2 YYREEE (reference sequence). Trimming at V came to 1 base and at J to 2 bases, leaving 2 bases not matched to a gene. This CDR3 has 15 amino acids. The DNA for the CDR3 is TGTGCCAGCAGCTTGAATAGCGGGGGGGCCTACGAGCAGTACGTC. Protein: CASSLNSGGAYEQYV.

This clonotype was counted ten times or more. The CDR3 protein is CASSFIDRISAEQFF. CDR3 bases: TGTGCCAGCAGCTTCATCGACAGGATCTCCGCTGAGCAGTTCTTC. The genes are TRBV5-6 and TRBJ2-1, with a possible D match to TRBD1 (6 bases). This CDR3 region has 15 residues. CDR1 is SGHDT and CDR2 is YYEEEE in the germline V gene. V shed 2 bases and J shed 9 bases, with 18 bases lying between them.

In its sample, this clonotype was seen a few times. This rearrangement joins TRBV7-8 to TRBJ1-5; TRBD1 matches 7 bases. The CDR3 loop spans 15 amino acids. Looked up from germline, CDR1 is SGHVS and CDR2 is FQNEAQ. V trimming: 1 base; J trimming: 9 bases; junction bases outside the gene matches: 9. Written as DNA, the CDR3 is TGTGCCAGCAGCTTAGGGGTACAGGGGTCAGGGCCCCAGCATTTT. Its translation is CASSLGVQGSGPQHF. Using reference TRBV7-8 and TRBJ1-5 for the parts outside the CDR3, the full variable domain is GAGVSQSPRYKVAKRGQDVALRCDPISGHVSLFWYQQALGQGPEFLTYFQNEAQLDKSGLPSDRFFAERPEGSVSTLKIQRTQQEDSAVYLCASSLGVQGSGPQHFGDGTRLSIL.

This clonotype has just a few counts. The chain joins TRBV4-3 to TRBJ1-2; D is uncertain. The ends were cut back, 5 bases at V and 7 bases at J, with 17 bases in the middle. The CDR3 consists of 14 residues. Germline-derived CDR1 and CDR2 are LGHNA and YSLEER. The CDR3 DNA follows: TGCGCCAGCAGCACCCACCCGTTGGTCGGTGGCTACACCTTC. It translates to CASSTHPLVGGYTF.

This clonotype came up a few times. The rearrangement links TRBV12-3 or TRBV12-4 to TRBJ2-5, with D possibly TRBD1 on 6 matching bases. The CDR3 spans 12 residues. The V end was cut by 7 bases, the J end by 9 bases, with 15 bases between. The CDR3: CASNLQGEAQYF. The DNA of the CDR3 is TGTGCCAGCAACCTACAGGGTGAGGCCCAGTACTTC.

This clonotype was seen only a few times. This chain uses TRBV5-1 with TRBJ2-2; 8 bases are a match to TRBD1. This CDR3 is built from 17 residues. The ends lost 3 bases at V and 1 base at J; junction bases unmatched: 8. From germline, CDR1 is SGHRS and CDR2 YFSETQ. CDR3 sequence reads: CASSSLSGTGNTGELFF. Written as DNA, the CDR3 is TGCGCCAGCAGCTCCCTTTCCGGGACAGGGAACACCGGGGAGCTGTTTTTT.

This rearrangement joins TRBV19 to TRBJ2-1; possibly TRBD1 or TRBD2 for D (5 bases each). Germline assignment: CDR1 LNHDA and CDR2 SQIVND (reference sequence). The CDR3 runs 18 residues. Trimming stripped 6 bases from V and 7 bases from J, with 28 bases between. In nucleotides, the CDR3 is TGTGCCAGTAGGCTCGGGAAAGGTCGCTTGCAGGGACGGAATGAGCAGTTCTTC. Its protein is CASRLGKGRLQGRNEQFF.

This clonotype was seen only a few times. The V call is TRBV6-2 or TRBV6-3, the J call TRBJ2-3; D may match TRBD1 or TRBD2 (5 bases each). CDR1 is MNHEY, CDR2 SVGEGT, per germline. The CDR3 is 15 residues long. The ends were cut back, 9 bases at V and 4 bases at J, with 20 bases in the middle. The CDR3 here is CASAPVGVSSDTQYF. The CDR3 DNA reads TGTGCCAGTGCGCCCGTGGGGGTATCTTCAGATACGCAGTATTTT.

There are many counts of this clonotype. The rearrangement uses TRBV20-1 and TRBJ1-2, with TRBD1 matching 10 bases. The CDR3 is 13 residues long. CDR1 is DFQATT, CDR2 SNEGSKA, per germline (reference sequence). J lost 6 bases, V lost 1 base, and 2 bases had no gene match. This chain's CDR3 is CSARVGQGNGYTF. CDR3 DNA: TGCAGTGCTAGAGTGGGACAGGGGAATGGCTACACCTTC.

This chain joins TRBV11-2 and TRBJ1-2; D ambiguous. The V gene lost 2 bases and the J gene lost 4 bases, with 8 bases spanning the gap. This CDR3 spans 13 amino acids. Germline V gene sequence: CDR1 SGHAT, CDR2 FQNNGV. The CDR3 spells CASSLKSGYGYTF. CDR3 DNA: TGTGCCAGCAGCTTAAAGAGTGGCTATGGCTACACCTTC.

In this sample, this clonotype turned up many times. The V call is TRBV3-1, the J call TRBJ2-7, with TRBD1 identical over 8 bases. CDR3 length: 15 amino acids. V lost 4 bases and J lost 4; bases outside the gene matches: 9. The V gene's germline CDR1 is LGHDT and CDR2 YNNKEL (reference sequence). The CDR3 loop is CASSPDRGQGYEQYF. CDR3 nucleotides: TGTGCCAGCAGCCCCGACAGGGGCCAAGGTTACGAGCAGTACTTC.

This clonotype has just a few counts. The J gene is TRBJ2-2, the V gene TRBV5-1; D is unresolved. Germline V CDR1 and CDR2: SGHRS, YFSETQ. This CDR3 contains 15 residues. V shed 1 base and J shed 5 bases, with 12 bases lying between them. The CDR3 nucleotides are TGCGCCAGCAGCTTGAGTTTGTCAGGTACCGGGGAGCTGTTTTTT. Its protein is CASSLSLSGTGELFF.

This chain uses TRBV7-9 with TRBJ2-3; 9 nucleotides align to TRBD2. J gave up 5 bases and V 8 bases, and 5 bases lay outside the gene matches. Germline lookup yields CDR1 SEHNR and CDR2 FQNEAQ (reference sequence). The CDR3 is 13 residues long. The CDR3 spells CASGGGAEDTQYF. CDR3 DNA: TGTGCCAGCGGCGGGGGGGCCGAAGATACGCAGTATTTT. Drawing the rest from reference TRBV7-9 and TRBJ2-3, the complete variable domain is DTGVSQNPRHKITKRGQNVTFRCDPISEHNRLYWYRQTLGQGPEFLTYFQNEAQLEKSRLLSDRFSAERPKGSFSTLEIQRTEQGDSAMYLCASGGGAEDTQYFGPGTRLTVL.

The V and J genes are TRBV6-2 or TRBV6-3 and TRBJ2-5; a weak D match, TRBD2 (5 bases). Germline assignment: CDR1 MNHEY and CDR2 SVGEGT. V was cut by 2 bases and J by 5 bases, with 12 bases left in between. This CDR3 has 14 amino acids. In nucleotides, the CDR3 is TGTGCCAGCAGTTACGGTCGGGGTGGCGAGACCCAGTACTTC. This gives the protein CASSYGRGGETQYF.

This clonotype appeared a few times. The V and J genes are TRBV20-1 and TRBJ2-1, with a tentative D call TRBD2 (5 bases). Trimming stripped 6 bases from V and 4 bases from J, with 13 bases between. Germline values: CDR1 DFQATT, CDR2 SNEGSKA (reference sequence). The CDR3 has 13 amino acids. The CDR3 loop reads CSAVDSTYNEQFF. The CDR3 DNA reads TGCAGTGCAGTGGACTCTACTTACAATGAGCAGTTCTTC.

The chain couples TRBV7-2 to TRBJ2-3, with TRBD2 identical over 11 bases. The CDR3 is 17 amino acids. After removal of 4 bases from V and 2 bases from J, the junction contained 8 bases not matched to a gene. In germline, CDR1 is SGHTA, CDR2 FQGNSA. The CDR3 spells CASSYPGLAETTDTQYF. The CDR3 DNA sequence: TGTGCCAGCAGCTACCCGGGACTAGCGGAGACCACAGATACGCAGTATTTT.

The sample holds a few counts of this clonotype. The chain couples TRBV4-1 to TRBJ2-3; possibly TRBD2 for D (5 bases). The germline V gene has CDR1 MGHRA and CDR2 YSYEKL. V lost 1 base, J lost 6 bases, and 14 bases lay in between. This CDR3 has 15 residues. The CDR3 DNA reads TGCGCCAGCAGCCAAGTACGTCGGGGTGGGGATACGCAGTATTTT. Translation: CASSQVRRGGDTQYF.

A few counts support this clonotype. This sequence joins TRBV9 and TRBJ2-3, with 10 bases fitting TRBD1. The V gene's germline CDR1 is SGDLS and CDR2 YYNGEE. J was trimmed by 6 bases and V by 4 bases; bases with no gene match: 8. The CDR3 contains 15 residues. CDR3 DNA: TGTGCCAGCAGCTCCCGACAGGGGGCGGCGGATACGCAGTATTTT. Translation gives CASSSRQGAADTQYF.

The rearrangement links TRBV18 to TRBJ1-6, with 7 bases that match TRBD1. Germline CDR1 and CDR2: KGHSH and LQKENI. This CDR3 spans 17 amino acids. Germline trimming cut 4 bases from V and 0 bases from J; bases unmatched to any gene: 6. CDR3 loop: CASSLADRSSYNSPLHF. CDR3 nucleotides: TGTGCCAGCTCACTCGCGGACAGGTCCTCCTATAATTCACCCCTCCACTTT.

This chain joins TRBV27 and TRBJ1-2, with D possibly TRBD1 on 6 matching bases. The CDR3 consists of 13 residues. Germline CDR1 and CDR2: MNHEY and SMNVEV (reference sequence). Trimming left V 5 bases short and J 5 bases short, with 12 bases between. CDR3 bases: TGTGCCAGCAGTATGGGGGCTGGGTATGGCTACACCTTC. It specifies CASSMGAGYGYTF.

This clonotype was detected many times. The rearrangement links TRBV9 to TRBJ2-3; TRBD2 matches at 12 bases. This CDR3 region has 16 residues. Germline-derived CDR1 and CDR2 are SGDLS and YYNGEE. V shed 0 bases, J shed 5 bases, and the junction held 4 bases outside the gene matches. CDR3 protein: CASSVARLAGEDTQYF. The DNA of the CDR3 is TGTGCCAGCAGCGTAGCGAGACTAGCGGGAGAAGATACGCAGTATTTT.

This clonotype was seen more than once but under ten times. This chain joins TRBV7-3 and TRBJ2-5; no reliable D call. Germline loops: CDR1 SGHTA, CDR2 FQGTGA. This CDR3 is 15 amino acids long. V was shortened by 4 bases and J by 4 bases, with 16 bases between the two germline ends. The CDR3 DNA follows: TGTGCCAGCAGCTACGGTGGTGGCGGTATAGAGACCCAGTACTTC. It codes for CASSYGGGGIETQYF.

The V call is TRBV1, the J call TRBJ2-7. TRBV1 is classified as a pseudogene. This CDR3 region has 13 residues. The CDR3 region is CTSSQPMSYEQYF. The CDR3 region has the DNA TGCACCAGCAGCCAACCTATGTCCTACGAGCAGTACTTC.

The sample holds a few counts of this clonotype. V is TRBV7-3 and J is TRBJ2-1, with D perhaps TRBD2 (5 bases). Trimming took off 5 bases at V and 9 bases at J, with 14 bases between the two ends. The CDR3 is 13 residues long. The V gene's germline CDR1 is SGHTA and CDR2 FQGTGA. CDR3 sequence (DNA): TGTGCCAGCAGCCTTAGCGTTAGTGTTGAGCAGTTCTTC. Its protein product is CASSLSVSVEQFF.

This clonotype was seen only a few times. This rearrangement joins TRBV6-6 to TRBJ2-3; TRBD1 or TRBD2 may be the D gene (6 bases each). The V gene's germline CDR1 is MNHNY and CDR2 SVGAGI (reference sequence). Trimming removed 7 bases at V and 1 base at J, with 15 bases between. The length of the CDR3 is 15 residues. The CDR3: CASTPGAGGTDTQYF. CDR3 nucleotides: TGTGCCAGCACCCCGGGGGCTGGCGGCACAGATACGCAGTATTTT.

This clonotype occurred many times. The V and J genes are TRBV23-1 and TRBJ1-2; 8 positions agree with TRBD1. TRBV23-1 is noted as an ORF with a role that remains uncertain. Losses at the gene ends were 0 bases for V and 3 bases for J; bases not matched to a gene: 3. The CDR3 has 15 amino acids. The CDR3 loop is CASSQSGQGDYGYTF. CDR3 sequence (DNA): TGCGCCAGCAGTCAATCCGGACAGGGTGACTATGGCTACACCTTC.

V is TRBV7-9 and J is TRBJ1-5, with D hard to call. From germline, CDR1 is SEHNR and CDR2 FQNEAQ (reference sequence). Deletions cut 0 bases from V and 5 bases from J, with 8 bases between. The CDR3 covers 14 residues. CDR3 sequence reads: CASSLATGHQPQHF. The CDR3 DNA sequence: TGTGCCAGCAGCTTAGCGACCGGGCATCAGCCCCAGCATTTT.